The 3 T cell receptor beta chains given below trace back to one sample, sequenced in a study of cytomegalovirus exposure and HLA in healthy donors (dated by TCRdb to 2017 to 2019). Library construction relied on the immunoSEQ multiplex PCR assay. For the multiplex PCR, a mixture combining 60 forward primers for TCR Vbeta segments and 13 reverse primers for TCR Jbeta segments was used. Held by TCRdb, this immuneACCESS table contains in-frame sequences only and omits some clones. Under half of the omission traces to an unresolved V gene where checked; the cause of the rest is unknown. The table for this sample lists under 200,000 clones; approximately 77% of them were counted only once. Roughly 7.5% of the sample belongs to the ten largest clones. The sample taken for sequencing was PBMCs. Receptors were obtained from a male donor in good health and CMV-seropositive.

The rearrangement joins TRBV7-2 to TRBJ2-1, with a possible D match to TRBD2 (7 bases). The CDR3 length is 18 residues. Between the trimmed V and J ends, which lost 0 bases and 2 bases, there was a span of 17 bases. Germline V gives CDR1 SGHTA, CDR2 FQGNSA. The DNA for the CDR3 is TGTGCCAGCAGCTTAGCCACGTCCTTGCGGGGGCCCTACAATGAGCAGTTCTTC. Residues: CASSLATSLRGPYNEQFF.

CDR3 DNA: TGTGCCAACCGAGGAGAATCAGCGGGGGGAACGAATACAGATACGCAGTATTTT. It yields the protein CANRGESAGGTNTDTQYF. The V and J genes are TRBV2 and TRBJ2-3, with 9 bases lining up with TRBD2. Trimming at V came to 10 bases and at J to 3 bases, leaving 20 bases not matched to a gene. CDR1 and CDR2 from the germline V gene are SNHLY and FYNNEI. This CDR3 is 18 amino acids long.

This chain links TRBV19 with TRBJ2-1, with 9 bases lining up with TRBD2. In germline, CDR1 is LNHDA, CDR2 SQIVND (reference sequence). V shed 4 bases, J shed 5 bases, and the junction held 3 bases outside the gene matches. This CDR3 comprises 14 residues. The DNA for the CDR3 is TGTGCCAGTAGTAGCGGGGGGGCAAACAATGAGCAGTTCTTC. This codes for CASSSGGANNEQFF.